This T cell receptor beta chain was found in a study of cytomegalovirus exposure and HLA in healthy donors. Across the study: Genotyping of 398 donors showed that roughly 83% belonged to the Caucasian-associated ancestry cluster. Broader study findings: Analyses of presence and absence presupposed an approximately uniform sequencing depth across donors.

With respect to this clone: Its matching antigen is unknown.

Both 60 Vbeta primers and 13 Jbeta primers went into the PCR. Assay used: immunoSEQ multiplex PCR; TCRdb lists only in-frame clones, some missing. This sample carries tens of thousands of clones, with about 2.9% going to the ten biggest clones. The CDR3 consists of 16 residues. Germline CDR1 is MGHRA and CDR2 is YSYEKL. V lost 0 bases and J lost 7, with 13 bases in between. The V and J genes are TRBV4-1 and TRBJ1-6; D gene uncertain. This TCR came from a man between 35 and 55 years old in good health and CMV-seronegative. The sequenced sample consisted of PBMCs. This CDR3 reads CASSQDPTARNSPLHF. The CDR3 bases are TGCGCCAGCAGCCAAGATCCTACAGCCCGCAATTCACCCCTCCACTTT.